Listed below are T cell receptor beta chains from one sample, sequenced in a study of PD-1 blockade in mismatch repair-deficient tumors. This table comes from immunoSEQ multiplex PCR, and its TCRdb copy is limited to in-frame clones, with some not included. The data show about 100,000 clones, 82% seen once. Specimen: peripheral blood, collected approximately 35 weeks after starting pembrolizumab. The receptors stem from an adult with mismatch repair-deficient cancer. The CDR3 runs from the conserved cysteine through the conserved F or W. Each record gives: clone size, CDR3 length, J gene, V gene, CDR3 protein. Expanded clones get a size class; other rows say once, few or many, or leave the size out.

abundance: NA
len: 16
j_gene: TRBJ1-2
v_gene: TRBV5-4
CDR3aa: CASSLGGNRRDYGYTF

abundance: NA
len: 14
j_gene: TRBJ2-7
v_gene: TRBV18
CDR3aa: CASSDSRDSYEQYF

abundance: NA
len: 13
j_gene: TRBJ1-3
v_gene: TRBV6-5
CDR3aa: CASSYDGRNTIYF

abundance: few
len: 11
j_gene: TRBJ2-7
v_gene: TRBV20-1
CDR3aa: CSGHSSYEQYF

abundance: NA
len: 13
j_gene: TRBJ1-2
v_gene: TRBV25-1
CDR3aa: CASSARQGSGYTF

abundance: NA
len: 15
j_gene: TRBJ2-7
v_gene: TRBV6-6
CDR3aa: CASSFSGGSSYEQYF

abundance: once
len: 15
j_gene: TRBJ2-1
v_gene: TRBV30
CDR3aa: CAWSAHSGYYNEQFF

abundance: NA
len: 16
j_gene: TRBJ2-7
v_gene: TRBV7-2
CDR3aa: CASSPGQGAGGGEQYF

abundance: NA
len: 14
j_gene: TRBJ2-1
v_gene: TRBV7-9
CDR3aa: CASSLVAGVNEQFF

abundance: NA
len: 13
j_gene: TRBJ1-2
v_gene: TRBV19
CDR3aa: CASSMSRGHGYTF

abundance: once
len: 14
j_gene: TRBJ1-1
v_gene: TRBV6-1
CDR3aa: CASSEQGRMVEAFF

abundance: NA
len: 14
j_gene: TRBJ2-1
v_gene: TRBV9
CDR3aa: CASSGLAPYNEQFF

abundance: NA
len: 14
j_gene: TRBJ1-2
v_gene: TRBV6-5
CDR3aa: CASTKGQGNYGYTF

abundance: NA
len: 11
j_gene: TRBJ1-1
v_gene: TRBV2
CDR3aa: CASIINTEAFF

abundance: NA
len: 15
j_gene: TRBJ2-2
v_gene: TRBV11-2
CDR3aa: CASSLGRLRTGELFF

abundance: NA
len: 18
j_gene: TRBJ1-2
v_gene: TRBV9
CDR3aa: CASSGSSRLKTGADGYTF

abundance: NA
len: 14
j_gene: TRBJ1-1
v_gene: TRBV7-8
CDR3aa: CASSLGTYNTEAFF

abundance: NA
len: 21
j_gene: TRBJ2-1
v_gene: TRBV27
CDR3aa: CASSSIDQFWSTVSQYNEQFF

abundance: NA
len: 14
j_gene: TRBJ2-7
v_gene: TRBV7-2
CDR3aa: CASSAGGPSYEQYF

abundance: few
len: 13
j_gene: TRBJ2-7
v_gene: TRBV19
CDR3aa: CASSRHAVYEQYF

abundance: NA
len: 15
j_gene: TRBJ2-7
v_gene: TRBV19
CDR3aa: CASSAFGLESAEQYF

abundance: NA
len: 16
j_gene: TRBJ2-2
v_gene: TRBV5-5
CDR3aa: CASNSRRERYTGELFF

abundance: NA
len: 12
j_gene: TRBJ2-5
v_gene: TRBV29-1
CDR3aa: CSVELAVETQYF